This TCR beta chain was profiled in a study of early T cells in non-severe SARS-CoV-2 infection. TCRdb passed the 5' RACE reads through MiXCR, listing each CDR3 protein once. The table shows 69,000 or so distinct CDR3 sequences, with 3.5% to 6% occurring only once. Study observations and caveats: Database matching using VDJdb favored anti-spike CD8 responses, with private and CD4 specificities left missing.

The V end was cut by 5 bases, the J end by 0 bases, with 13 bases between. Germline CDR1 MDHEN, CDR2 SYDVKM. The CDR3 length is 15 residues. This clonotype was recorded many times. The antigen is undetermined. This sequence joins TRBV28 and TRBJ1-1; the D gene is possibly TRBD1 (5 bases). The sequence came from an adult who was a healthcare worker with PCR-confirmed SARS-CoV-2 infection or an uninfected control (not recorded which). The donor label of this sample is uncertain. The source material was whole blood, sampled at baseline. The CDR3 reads CASSIDSWLNTEAFF. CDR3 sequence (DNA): TGTGCCAGCAGTATCGACAGTTGGCTGAACACTGAAGCTTTCTTT.